This T cell receptor beta chain was obtained from a study of blood T cell repertoires in COVID-19. Clones were sequenced by immunoSEQ multiplex PCR, and TCRdb holds only the in-frame ones, with some missing. The sample gives 150,000 to 200,000 clones, about 80% of which show up once; approximately 12% is in the top ten. The CDR3 is made up of 15 amino acids. Trimming took 1 base from V and 5 from J; bases not matched to a gene: 4. Germline V gene sequence: CDR1 LGHNT, CDR2 FRNRAP. This clone was recorded a few times. Specimen: PBMCs or T cells enriched from blood (not recorded which). The receptor's source is a man aged 45-65 years who had recovered from COVID-19. This chain joins TRBV12-5 and TRBJ2-5; 10 bases fit TRBD2. DNA for the CDR3: TGTGCTAGTGGTTTGGCAGGGACTAGCGCTGAGACCCAGTACTTC. Translated: CASGLAGTSAETQYF.